These T cell receptor beta chains were read from a single sample in a study of CD8+ T cells in alopecia areata. This table comes from immunoSEQ multiplex PCR, and its TCRdb copy is limited to in-frame clones, with some not included. The top ten hold over 0.85% of the sample, which has 140,000 or so clones, approximately 50% seen once. The sample in question was CD4+ T cells sorted from blood, obtained at week 0. These receptor sequences come from a human donor with alopecia areata. Both conserved end residues are trimmed from each CDR3. A D gene is named only where the DNA matches it firmly.

TRBJ2-3	TRBD1	TRBV30	AWSTTGTSTDTQY
TRBJ1-5	-	TRBV23-1	ASSQFPENQPQH
TRBJ2-1	-	TRBV29-1	SVVPQLTGRKNEQF
TRBJ2-1	TRBD2	TRBV5-4	ASSSNPPTSGNYNEQF
TRBJ2-7	TRBD2	TRBV5-1	ASSLVTSGSYEQY
TRBJ2-3	-	TRBV7-2	ASSLGTFTDTQY
TRBJ2-5	-	TRBV7-2	ASGLGETQY
TRBJ1-2	-	TRBV5-8	ASSLSVGDPNYGYT
TRBJ2-7	-	TRBV29-1	SVIKGGKQY
TRBJ2-7	-	TRBV6-6	ASTLTGSYEQY
TRBJ2-7	-	TRBV28	ASSPRYEQY
TRBJ2-7	-	TRBV5-1	ASSYFGSLGNEQY
TRBJ2-3	-	TRBV5-1	ASSLGRHDTQY
TRBJ2-1	-	TRBV4-3	ASSQDPGNYNEQF
TRBJ2-7	TRBD1	TRBV7-6	ASTLQTGGNEQY
TRBJ1-1	TRBD1	TRBV19	ASSGQGYGTEAF
TRBJ2-1	TRBD1	TRBV27	ASTGGNSNEQF
TRBJ2-3	TRBD2	TRBV7-8	ASRPPSGRGDTQY
TRBJ1-2	-	TRBV6-5	ATHTEGRYGYT
TRBJ2-5	TRBD2	TRBV5-4	ASSLESGRYQETQY
TRBJ2-1	TRBD2	TRBV18	ASSPGGSSGSNEQF
TRBJ2-5	-	TRBV29-1	SVDRQGGETQY
TRBJ2-7	TRBD2	TRBV6-5	ASRSSGYEQY
TRBJ2-7	-	TRBV29-1	SVDGDSAYEQY
TRBJ2-7	-	TRBV11-3	ASSTLDEQY
TRBJ2-1	TRBD2	TRBV7-8	AGGRLRDEQF
TRBJ2-6	-	TRBV2	ASTIPTGANVLT
TRBJ2-7	-	TRBV19	ASSWGFRDSGSYEQY
TRBJ2-1	-	TRBV29-1	SVGFNEQF
TRBJ2-7	-	TRBV20-1	SATRTDQQY
TRBJ1-2	-	TRBV6-5	ASSYGLGYT
TRBJ1-1	-	TRBV5-4	ASSLAPRGGNTEAF
TRBJ2-7	-	TRBV5-1	ASSYGQMTREQY
TRBJ1-4	-	TRBV25-1	ASSESTAGLF
TRBJ2-3	-	TRBV28	ASSPLGKVRDTQY
TRBJ1-5	TRBD1	TRBV29-1	SGLTGPSNQPQH
TRBJ2-2	-	TRBV5-6	ASSSISTGELF
TRBJ2-5	-	TRBV18	ASSPLAVGGETQY
TRBJ2-7	TRBD1	TRBV9	ASSFGGGQGSNNEQY
TRBJ2-4	-	TRBV2	ASSVTPSKNIQY
TRBJ2-6	-	TRBV6-5	ASSSGYTGANVLT
TRBJ2-7	-	TRBV2	ASRQYEQY